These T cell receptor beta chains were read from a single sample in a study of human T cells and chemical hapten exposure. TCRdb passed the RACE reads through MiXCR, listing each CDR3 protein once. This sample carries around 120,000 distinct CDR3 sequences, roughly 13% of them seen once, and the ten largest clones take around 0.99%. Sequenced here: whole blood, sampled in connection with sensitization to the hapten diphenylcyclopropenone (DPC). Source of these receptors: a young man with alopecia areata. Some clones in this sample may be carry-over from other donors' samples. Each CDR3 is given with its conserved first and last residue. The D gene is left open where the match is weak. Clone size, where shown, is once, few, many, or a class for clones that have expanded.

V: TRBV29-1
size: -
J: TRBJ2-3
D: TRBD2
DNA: TGCAGCGTCGGACTAGCGGGGCCAGATACGCAGTATTTT
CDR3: CSVGLAGPDTQYF

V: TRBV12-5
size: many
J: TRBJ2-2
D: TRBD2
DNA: TGTGCTAGTGGTTCCAACAGACTAGCGGTAGCGACCGGGGAGCTGTTTTTT
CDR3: CASGSNRLAVATGELFF

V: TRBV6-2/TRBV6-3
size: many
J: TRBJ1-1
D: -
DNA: TGTGCCAGCAGTTACGGTGGGATGAACACTGAAGCTTTCTTT
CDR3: CASSYGGMNTEAFF

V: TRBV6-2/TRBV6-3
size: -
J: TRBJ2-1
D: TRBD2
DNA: TGTGCCAGCAGTTATAAGCGGGGGGGGCCTAAGAATGAGCAGTTCTTC
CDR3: CASSYKRGGPKNEQFF

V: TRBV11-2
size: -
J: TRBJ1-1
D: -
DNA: TGTGCCAGCAGCTTAGCCAGGGACACTGAAGCTTTCTTT
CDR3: CASSLARDTEAFF

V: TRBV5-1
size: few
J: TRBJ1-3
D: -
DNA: TGCGCCAGCAGCGCGGAGCCTGGAAACACCATATATTTT
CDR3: CASSAEPGNTIYF

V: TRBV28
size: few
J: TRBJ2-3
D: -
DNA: TGTGCCAGCAGTACCCGCCGGCTCACTTCGGATACGCAGTATTTT
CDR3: CASSTRRLTSDTQYF

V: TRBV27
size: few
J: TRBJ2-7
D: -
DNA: TGTGCCAGCAGTTTAGGGGGCGAGCAGTACTTC
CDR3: CASSLGGEQYF

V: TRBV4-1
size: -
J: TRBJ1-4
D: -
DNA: TGCGCCAGCAGCTTACGGGGGCTTAATGAAAAACTGTTTTTT
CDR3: CASSLRGLNEKLFF

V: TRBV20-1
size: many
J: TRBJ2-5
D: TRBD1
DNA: TGCAGTCCCAGGACAGGGAAGCTCCAAGAGACCCAGTACTTC
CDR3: CSPRTGKLQETQYF

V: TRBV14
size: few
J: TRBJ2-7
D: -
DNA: TGTGCCAGCAGCCAAGCTACCGACTGGCCCCACGAGCAGTACTTC
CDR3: CASSQATDWPHEQYF

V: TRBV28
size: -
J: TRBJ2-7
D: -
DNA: TGTGCCAGCAGCAAGCAGGTTATCATCTCGCCCGAGCAGTACTTC
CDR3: CASSKQVIISPEQYF

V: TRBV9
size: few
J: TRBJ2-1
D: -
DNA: TGTGCCAGCAGCTCTCCTCCCGGGACGGTGTACAATGAGCAGTTCTTC
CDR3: CASSSPPGTVYNEQFF

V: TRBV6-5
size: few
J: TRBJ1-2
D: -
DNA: TGTGCCAGCAGAACGGACCTTAACTATGGCTACACCTTC
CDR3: CASRTDLNYGYTF

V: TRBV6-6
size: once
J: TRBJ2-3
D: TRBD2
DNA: TGTGCCAGCACCCTCGAGCGGGGGCCCCTGCAATCGCAGTATTTT
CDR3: CASTLERGPLQSQYF

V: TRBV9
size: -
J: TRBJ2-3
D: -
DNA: TGTGCCAGCAGCTTTGGTGGAGGGGGAACCACAGATACGCAGTATTTT
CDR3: CASSFGGGGTTDTQYF

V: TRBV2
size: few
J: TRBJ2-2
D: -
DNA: TGTGCCAGCAGGGGGACCACACCGAACACCGGGGAGCTGTTTTTT
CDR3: CASRGTTPNTGELFF

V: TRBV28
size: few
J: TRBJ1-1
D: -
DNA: TGTGCCAGCAGTTTCCAGGGCTTCGGAGACACTGAAGCTTTCTTT
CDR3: CASSFQGFGDTEAFF

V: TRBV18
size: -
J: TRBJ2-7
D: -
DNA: TGTGCCAGCTCACCAACCCGGAACCACTACGAGCAGTACTTC
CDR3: CASSPTRNHYEQYF

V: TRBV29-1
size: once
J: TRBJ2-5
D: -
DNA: TGCAGCGTTGACAGGGGTCTTTTCCGAGAGACCCAGTACTTC
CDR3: CSVDRGLFRETQYF

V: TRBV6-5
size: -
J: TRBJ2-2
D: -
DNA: TGTGCCAGCAGTTACTCGAAACGAAAGGCCGGGGAGCTGTTTTTT
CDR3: CASSYSKRKAGELFF

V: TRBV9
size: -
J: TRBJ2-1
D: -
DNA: TGTGCCAGCAGCGTTGAACCGACGACAACTTACAATGAGCAGTTCTTC
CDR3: CASSVEPTTTYNEQFF

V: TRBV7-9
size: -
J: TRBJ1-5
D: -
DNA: TGTGCCAGCAGCCGCGACGTGGGGCCCCAGCATTTT
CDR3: CASSRDVGPQHF